The 5 T cell receptor beta chains presented below share a single source sample, sequenced in a study of control samples from healthy donors and cancer patients. Sequenced by immunoSEQ multiplex PCR; TCRdb stores in-frame clones only, minus some. The sample contains 70,000 to 75,000 clones, roughly nine tenths of which appear only once. The sample was blood. The receptors come from a woman aged 50 to 65 in good health.

The rearrangement uses TRBV4-1 and TRBJ2-2, with 9 bases that match TRBD1. Germline V gene data show CDR1 as MGHRA and CDR2 as YSYEKL. The CDR3 covers 15 residues. V shed 4 bases, J shed 4 bases, and the junction held 4 bases outside the gene matches. The CDR3 loop is CASSPGQGPTGELFF. For the CDR3, the DNA is TGCGCCAGCAGCCCGGGACAGGGTCCCACCGGGGAGCTGTTTTTT.

V gene TRBV6-5 combines with J gene TRBJ2-5; maybe TRBD1 (7 bases). Germline CDR1 is MNHEY and CDR2 is SVGAGI. This CDR3 contains 16 residues. V lost 4 bases, J lost 5 bases, and 20 bases lay in between. The CDR3 DNA reads as TGTGCCAGCAGTTTTAACGTAGGGGGCGCGGGGGAGACCCAGTACTTC. The encoded protein is CASSFNVGGAGETQYF.

The chain joins TRBV14 to TRBJ2-6; the D is unclear. Germline V gene sequence: CDR1 SGHDN, CDR2 FVKESK. The V end lost 4 bases, the J end lost 0 bases, and 16 bases lay between the germline ends. The CDR3 contains 18 residues. The CDR3: CASSPLEKFHSGANVLTF. CDR3 nucleotides: TGTGCCAGCAGCCCCTTGGAGAAATTCCACTCTGGGGCCAACGTCCTGACTTTC.

The chain carries TRBV5-1 and TRBJ2-1; D is unclear. In germline, CDR1 is SGHRS, CDR2 YFSETQ. V was pared by 5 bases and J by 6 bases, with 3 bases between. This CDR3 has 10 residues. CDR3 residues: CASRGNEQFF. CDR3 in DNA: TGCGCCAGCAGGGGCAATGAGCAGTTCTTC.

With respect to this clone: Other DNA sequences in this specimen translate into the identical CDR3. The chain employs TRBV9 and TRBJ2-7; 7 nucleotides align to TRBD2. The germline gives CDR1 SGDLS, CDR2 YYNGEE. J lost 0 bases, V lost 3 bases, and 6 bases had no gene match. This CDR3 contains 15 residues. CDR3 sequence: CASSGLAQSSYEQYF. The CDR3, as DNA: TGTGCCAGCAGCGGACTAGCTCAAAGCTCCTACGAGCAGTACTTC.